This TCR beta chain derives from a study of blood T cell repertoires in COVID-19. The wider study: Samples representing acute and convalescent COVID-19 were sourced from the United States, Italy and Spain. PBMCs, B-cell-depleted T cells, or T cells were the source of the cDNA or gDNA that made up the material.

The CDR3 is 15 residues long. V was shortened by 5 bases and J by 2 bases, with 15 bases between the two germline ends. The germline CDR1 and CDR2 sequences are SGHAT and FQNNGV. Per the original data handling: Reference gene primers were amplified, and this amplification served to estimate nucleated cell counts. Assay used: immunoSEQ multiplex PCR; TCRdb lists only in-frame clones, some missing. V and J calls and clone size are copied from that table; D and trimming were computed from the DNA. The sample has some 250,000 clones; roughly 83% are singletons. This receptor was identified in a woman at least 80 years old with acute or convalescent COVID-19. The chain has TRBV11-2 and TRBJ1-1; D is possibly TRBD1 (5 bases). The material sequenced was peripheral blood. The CDR3 sequence: CASSPPGGGNTEAFF. DNA of the CDR3: TGTGCCAGCAGCCCCCCCGGGGGTGGAAACACTGAAGCTTTCTTT.